This entry lists 31 T cell receptor beta chains sequenced from one sample in a study of blood T cell repertoires in COVID-19. Sequencing used immunoSEQ multiplex PCR; TCRdb keeps in-frame clones, though not all of them. The sample shows 240,000 or so clones, about 89% of them seen only once. The specimen sequenced was PBMCs or T cells enriched from blood (not recorded which). Source of these receptors: a man aged 40-50 years who had recovered from COVID-19.

The chain recombines TRBV7-2 with TRBJ2-1; 7 bases match TRBD1. The CDR3 runs to 14 residues. V lost 6 bases, J lost 4 bases, and 6 bases stayed unmatched. The V gene's germline CDR1 is SGHTA and CDR2 FQGNSA. The CDR3 region has the DNA TGTGCCAGCAGGGTAGGACAGGAATACAATGAGCAGTTCTTC. Protein product: CASRVGQEYNEQFF. The full variable domain, rest sourced from reference TRBV7-2 and TRBJ2-1, is GAGVSQSPSNKVTEKGKDVELRCDPISGHTALYWYRQSLGQGLEFLIYFQGNSAPDKSGLPSDRFSAERTGGSVSTLTIQRTQQEDSAVYLCASRVGQEYNEQFFGPGTRLTVL.

This chain links TRBV7-3 with TRBJ2-2; the D gene is possibly TRBD1 (5 bases). The CDR3 length is 15 residues. Germline V CDR1 and CDR2: SGHTA, FQGTGA. Trimming took off 3 bases at V and 4 bases at J, with 12 bases between the two ends. The CDR3 DNA reads as TGTGCCAGCAGCTTCCAGGGCCAAGGCACCGGGGAGCTGTTTTTT. Residues: CASSFQGQGTGELFF.

The CDR3, as DNA: TGTGCCACCAGCAGAGAATCCGCTGGTAGTATCTCCCAAGATACGCAGTATTTT. Its protein is CATSRESAGSISQDTQYF. This chain joins TRBV15 and TRBJ2-3; D unclear. This CDR3 is 18 amino acids long. V was clipped by 0 bases and J by 5 bases, with 21 bases between them. Germline CDR1 and CDR2: LNHNV and YYDKDF (reference sequence). The full variable domain, completed using reference TRBV15 and TRBJ2-3, is DAMVIQNPRYQVTQFGKPVTLSCSQTLNHNVMYWYQQKSSQAPKLLFHYYDKDFNNEADTPDNFQSRRPNTSFCFLDIRSPGLGDTAMYLCATSRESAGSISQDTQYFGPGTRLTVL.

This rearrangement joins TRBV7-9 to TRBJ2-7; possibly TRBD2 for D (5 bases). The germline CDR1 and CDR2 sequences are SEHNR and FQNEAQ (reference sequence). V was cut by 1 base and J by 3 bases, with 7 bases left in between. CDR3 length: 13 amino acids. The CDR3 reads CASSLGEFYEQYF. The CDR3 region has the DNA TGTGCCAGCAGCTTAGGGGAGTTCTACGAGCAGTACTTC.

In regard to this clone: The same CDR3 also results from other DNA sequences found in this sample. This chain links TRBV6-1 with TRBJ2-7; perhaps TRBD1 as D (5 bases). With 1 base removed from V and 4 bases from J, the gap between germline ends came to 11 bases. CDR1 and CDR2 from the germline V gene are MNHNS and SASEGT. The CDR3 covers 14 residues. For the CDR3, the DNA is TGTGCCAGCAGTGAAGTCAGGGATTCTTACGAGCAGTACTTC. As protein: CASSEVRDSYEQYF.

This chain joins TRBV29-1 and TRBJ1-4; TRBD1 might be the D (6 bases). Trimming took off 6 bases at V and 0 bases at J, with 14 bases between the two ends. This CDR3 has 15 amino acids. CDR1 is SQVTM and CDR2 is ANQGSEA in the germline V gene. The CDR3 sequence: CSVVGGGATNEKLFF. The CDR3 region has the DNA TGCAGCGTGGTGGGAGGGGGTGCAACTAATGAAAAACTGTTTTTT.

The chain joins TRBV7-3 to TRBJ2-7; 8 positions agree with TRBD2. The CDR3 loop spans 15 amino acids. In germline, CDR1 is SGHTA, CDR2 FQGTGA. The ends lost 5 bases at V and 2 bases at J; junction bases unmatched: 8. The CDR3 here is CASSLLADGTYEQYF. The CDR3 nucleotides read TGTGCCAGCAGCCTACTAGCGGATGGGACCTACGAGCAGTACTTC.

The chain links TRBV7-8 to TRBJ2-3, with TRBD1 as a possible D gene (5 bases). The CDR3 loop spans 13 amino acids. Germline CDR1 reads SGHVS; CDR2 reads FQNEAQ. Trimming cost V 1 base and J 3 bases, with 5 bases left between them. Written as DNA, the CDR3 is TGTGCCAGCAGCTTAGACAGGACAGATACGCAGTATTTT. Translated, it gives CASSLDRTDTQYF.

V is TRBV28 and J is TRBJ1-5; 7 bases map to TRBD1. Looked up from germline, CDR1 is MDHEN and CDR2 is SYDVKM. This CDR3 has 14 residues. The V segment lost 2 bases and the J segment 5 bases; nucleotides outside the gene matches: 3. The CDR3 loop reads CASSLAQGHQPQHF. CDR3 in DNA: TGTGCCAGCAGTTTAGCACAGGGGCATCAGCCCCAGCATTTT.

V is TRBV11-2 and J is TRBJ2-7; perhaps TRBD2 as D (5 bases). The V end lost 0 bases, the J end lost 3 bases, and 12 bases lay between the germline ends. The germline V gene encodes CDR1 SGHAT and CDR2 FQNNGV. This CDR3 region has 15 residues. Here the CDR3 reads CASSLDWLARYEQYF. CDR3 DNA sequence: TGTGCCAGCAGCTTAGATTGGCTAGCTCGCTACGAGCAGTACTTC.

This chain joins TRBV5-1 and TRBJ2-7; 9 positions agree with TRBD1. CDR1 is SGHRS, CDR2 YFSETQ, per germline. The CDR3 is 14 amino acids. Losses at the gene ends were 4 bases for V and 1 base for J; bases not matched to a gene: 3. The CDR3 coding sequence is TGCGCCAGCAGCCCACAGGGGGCGTCCTACGAGCAGTACTTC. The encoded protein is CASSPQGASYEQYF.

This clone occurred a few times. This rearrangement joins TRBV4-3 to TRBJ2-1; 8 bases are a match to TRBD2. The CDR3 covers 17 residues. V shed 0 bases and J 2 bases; nucleotides not matched to a gene: 6. The germline V gene encodes CDR1 LGHNA and CDR2 YSLEER. The CDR3 nucleotides read TGCGCCAGCAGCCAAGATGGGAGTAGCGGGGCCTACAATGAGCAGTTCTTC. This codes for CASSQDGSSGAYNEQFF.

The CDR3, as DNA: TGCGCCAGCAGCTTGGACAGGGGAAGCAATCAGCCCCAGCATTTT. Translated: CASSLDRGSNQPQHF. The chain links TRBV5-1 to TRBJ1-5; 7 bases match TRBD1. The CDR3 sequence is 15 residues long. In germline, CDR1 is SGHRS, CDR2 YFSETQ. Losses at the gene ends were 0 bases for V and 1 base for J; bases not matched to a gene: 1.

CDR3 protein: CSVEDLGQGGLYGYTF. The DNA for the CDR3 is TGCAGCGTTGAAGATCTTGGACAAGGGGGCCTATATGGCTACACCTTC. V and J are TRBV29-1 and TRBJ1-2, with 7 bases matching TRBD1. There are 16 residues in the CDR3. Germline loops: CDR1 SQVTM, CDR2 ANQGSEA. Unmatched junction bases numbered 12, after V lost 0 bases and J lost 5 bases.

The chain recombines TRBV5-1 with TRBJ2-1; 12 bases agree with TRBD2. The germline CDR1 and CDR2 sequences are SGHRS and YFSETQ. Trimming took 4 bases from V and 2 from J; bases not matched to a gene: 13. The CDR3 is 19 amino acids. CDR3 nucleotides: TGCGCCAGCAGCCACCGCCCACTAGCGGGAGGTACCCCCTACAATGAGCAGTTCTTC. Translating it yields CASSHRPLAGGTPYNEQFF.

V and J are TRBV7-8 and TRBJ2-2, with 10 bases identical to TRBD2. The germline V gene encodes CDR1 SGHVS and CDR2 FQNEAQ. V dropped 8 bases and J dropped 4; count of bases not matched to a gene: 10. This CDR3 comprises 16 residues. The CDR3 reads CASGRLAGVVTGELFF. The DNA of the CDR3 is TGTGCCAGCGGGAGGCTAGCGGGAGTGGTCACCGGGGAGCTGTTTTTT.

The chain is built from TRBV9 and TRBJ1-3, with D possibly TRBD1 on 5 matching bases. The CDR3 runs 15 residues. Germline V gene lookup returns CDR1 SGDLS and CDR2 YYNGEE. V was pared by 3 bases and J by 4 bases, with 14 bases between. In DNA, the CDR3 is TGTGCCAGCAGCGCCCAGGGTTTTGGCGGAAACACCATATATTTT. Residues: CASSAQGFGGNTIYF.

The chain links TRBV30 to TRBJ2-3; D not resolved. The germline gives CDR1 GTSNPN, CDR2 SVGIG (reference sequence). Trimming stripped 4 bases from V and 0 bases from J, with 5 bases between. The CDR3 is 12 residues long. This CDR3 is CAWTGSTDTQYF. The CDR3 nucleotides are TGTGCCTGGACAGGAAGCACAGATACGCAGTATTTT. The full variable domain, completed using reference TRBV30 and TRBJ2-3, is SQTIHQWPATLVQPVGSPLSLECTVEGTSNPNLYWYRQAAGRGLQLLFYSVGIGQISSEVPQNLSASRPQDRQFILSSKKLLLSDSGFYLCAWTGSTDTQYFGPGTRLTVL.

V gene TRBV4-1 combines with J gene TRBJ1-3; D is unresolved. Germline lookup yields CDR1 MGHRA and CDR2 YSYEKL. The CDR3 runs to 18 residues. V lost 1 base to trimming and J lost 0 bases, with 16 bases between them. The CDR3 DNA reads as TGCGCCAGCAGCCAAGCCCCTGAAGAACGACACTCTGGAAACACCATATATTTT. This encodes CASSQAPEERHSGNTIYF.

The chain couples TRBV29-1 to TRBJ1-1; D possibly corresponds to TRBD1 (5 bases). Germline V CDR1 and CDR2: SQVTM, ANQGSEA. Trimming took off 3 bases at V and 11 bases at J, with 16 bases between the two ends. This CDR3 has 12 residues. The CDR3: CSVDYLAGKAFF. The CDR3 DNA follows: TGCAGCGTTGATTATTTAGCAGGGAAGGCTTTCTTT.

The rearrangement links TRBV7-2 to TRBJ2-3; 7 nucleotides line up with TRBD1. CDR1 is SGHTA and CDR2 is FQGNSA in the germline V gene. The CDR3 is 14 residues long. With V trimmed by 5 bases and J by 4 bases, 6 bases remained unmatched. CDR3 bases: TGTGCCAGCAGCCAGGGACAGCTTCCAGATACGCAGTATTTT. It encodes CASSQGQLPDTQYF.

The V call is TRBV10-3, the J call TRBJ2-1, with D possibly matching TRBD2 (6 bases). Germline CDR1 is ENHRY and CDR2 is SYGVKD. The CDR3 consists of 18 residues. V lost 6 bases to trimming and J lost 0 bases, with 21 bases between them. The CDR3 coding sequence is TGTGCCATCAGCGTCTCGACTAAAGCGGGTAGCTCCTACAATGAGCAGTTCTTC. Its protein product is CAISVSTKAGSSYNEQFF.

In its sample, this clone was seen many times. This rearrangement joins TRBV14 to TRBJ1-1; 8 bases map to TRBD1. The CDR3 contains 18 residues. V dropped 1 base and J dropped 1; count of bases not matched to a gene: 11. Per germline, CDR1 SGHDN and CDR2 FVKESK. In DNA, the CDR3 is TGTGCCAGCAGCCAAGCGGACAGGGCCGCCCGTCGGAACACTGAAGCTTTCTTT. Translated, it gives CASSQADRAARRNTEAFF.

This clone was detected once. DNA for the CDR3: TGTGCCAGCTCCCCCAGGACTAGGCAAGAGACCCAGTACTTC. It yields the protein CASSPRTRQETQYF. The V gene is TRBV18, the J gene TRBJ2-5; 7 bases are a match to TRBD2. The V gene end was trimmed by 6 bases and the J gene end by 2 bases; junction bases not matched to a gene: 6. Germline V lookup: CDR1 KGHSH, CDR2 LQKENI. The CDR3 totals 14 residues.

V is TRBV7-3 and J is TRBJ2-7; 7 bases match TRBD2. Germline assignment: CDR1 SGHTA and CDR2 FQGTGA. The CDR3 sequence is 14 residues long. The J segment lost 6 bases and the V segment lost 5 bases, leaving 10 bases of the junction unmatched. CDR3 sequence reads: CASSPLNGRFEQYF. DNA of the CDR3: TGTGCCAGCAGCCCCCTCAACGGGAGGTTCGAGCAGTACTTC.

The chain has TRBV19 and TRBJ2-5, with D perhaps matching TRBD1 (6 bases). V was shortened by 7 bases and J by 5 bases, with 17 bases between the two germline ends. The CDR3 runs 14 residues. The germline V gene has CDR1 LNHDA and CDR2 SQIVND (reference sequence). The CDR3 reads CASKIQQGAETQYF. The CDR3 DNA reads TGTGCCAGTAAAATCCAACAGGGAGCCGAGACCCAGTACTTC.

The genes are TRBV6-6 and TRBJ1-1, with a weak D call TRBD1 (5 bases). Germline values: CDR1 MNHNY, CDR2 SVGAGI (reference sequence). V was cut by 6 bases and J by 7 bases, with 12 bases left in between. The CDR3 spans 12 residues. CDR3 protein: CASSGRVGEAFF. CDR3 DNA: TGTGCCAGCAGCGGCAGGGTTGGTGAAGCTTTCTTT.

The chain joins TRBV7-2 to TRBJ2-3, with no clear D. The CDR3 contains 15 residues. Trimming shortened V by 1 base and J by 2 bases, and 10 bases separated the two germline ends. Germline V lookup: CDR1 SGHTA, CDR2 FQGNSA. The CDR3 DNA reads TGTGCCAGCAGCTTAGTATCGCGGTACACAGATACGCAGTATTTT. Amino acids: CASSLVSRYTDTQYF.

The chain is built from TRBV6-5 and TRBJ1-1; 10 nucleotides align to TRBD1. Germline CDR1 MNHEY, CDR2 SVGAGI. The CDR3 extends over 14 amino acids. V was clipped by 5 bases and J by 11 bases; unmatched bases: 11. The CDR3 is CASSKTGGVGKAFF. The CDR3 DNA is TGTGCCAGCAGTAAGACAGGGGGCGTAGGGAAGGCTTTCTTT.

V gene TRBV28 combines with J gene TRBJ2-7; TRBD2 aligns across 7 bases. The CDR3 consists of 15 residues. Germline V gene sequence: CDR1 MDHEN, CDR2 SYDVKM. V lost 2 bases to trimming and J lost 6 bases; unmatched junction nucleotides: 10. The CDR3 sequence: CASSLVGTTEREQYF. The CDR3 coding sequence is TGTGCCAGCAGTTTAGTGGGGACTACTGAGCGCGAGCAGTACTTC. The variable domain in full, completed from reference TRBV28 and TRBJ2-7, reads DVKVTQSSRYLVKRTGEKVFLECVQDMDHENMFWYRQDPGLGLRLIYFSYDVKMKEKGDIPEGYSVSREKKERFSLILESASTNQTSMYLCASSLVGTTEREQYFGPGTRLTVT.

J is TRBJ1-5 and V is TRBV7-3; tentative D call: TRBD1 (5 bases). CDR1 is SGHTA, CDR2 FQGTGA, per germline. Trimming pared 3 bases from V and 5 bases from J, leaving 14 bases between. The CDR3 runs 15 residues. CDR3 in amino acids: CASSFHTYRYQPQHF. The CDR3 DNA is TGTGCCAGCAGCTTTCACACCTACAGGTATCAGCCCCAGCATTTT.